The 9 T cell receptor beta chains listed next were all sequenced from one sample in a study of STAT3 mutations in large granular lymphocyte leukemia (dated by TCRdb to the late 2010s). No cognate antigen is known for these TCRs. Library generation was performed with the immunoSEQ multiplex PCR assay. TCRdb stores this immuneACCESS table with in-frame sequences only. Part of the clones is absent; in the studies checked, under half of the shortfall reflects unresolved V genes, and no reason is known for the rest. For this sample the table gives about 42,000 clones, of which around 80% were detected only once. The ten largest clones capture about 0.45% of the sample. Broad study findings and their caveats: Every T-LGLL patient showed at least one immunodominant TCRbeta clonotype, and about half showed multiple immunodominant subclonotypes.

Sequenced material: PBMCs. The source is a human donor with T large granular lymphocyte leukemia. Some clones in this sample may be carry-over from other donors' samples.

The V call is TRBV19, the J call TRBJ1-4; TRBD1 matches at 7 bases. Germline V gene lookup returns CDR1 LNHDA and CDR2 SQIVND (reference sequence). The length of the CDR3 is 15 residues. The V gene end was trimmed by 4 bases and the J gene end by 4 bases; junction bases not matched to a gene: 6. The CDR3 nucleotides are TGTGCCAGTAGTACTTGGACAGGCCGTAATGAAAAACTGTTTTTT. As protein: CASSTWTGRNEKLFF.

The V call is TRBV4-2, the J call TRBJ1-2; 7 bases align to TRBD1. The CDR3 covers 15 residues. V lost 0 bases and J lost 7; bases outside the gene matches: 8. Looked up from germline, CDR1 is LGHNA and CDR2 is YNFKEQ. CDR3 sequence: CASSQEPTGAVGYTF. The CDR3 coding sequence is TGTGCCAGCAGCCAAGAGCCAACAGGGGCAGTTGGCTACACCTTC.

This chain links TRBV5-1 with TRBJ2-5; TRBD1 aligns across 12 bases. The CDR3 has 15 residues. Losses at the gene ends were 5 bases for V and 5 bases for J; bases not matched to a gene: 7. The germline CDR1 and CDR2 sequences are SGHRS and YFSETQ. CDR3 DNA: TGCGCCAGCAGTGGGGACAGGGGGCACTTCGAGACCCAGTACTTC. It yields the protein CASSGDRGHFETQYF.

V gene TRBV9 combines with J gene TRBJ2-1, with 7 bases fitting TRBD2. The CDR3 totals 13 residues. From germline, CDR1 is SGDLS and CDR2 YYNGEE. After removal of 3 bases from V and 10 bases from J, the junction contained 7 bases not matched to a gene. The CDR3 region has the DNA TGTGCCAGCAGCGAGGTACCGGGAGGCGAGCAGTTCTTC. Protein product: CASSEVPGGEQFF. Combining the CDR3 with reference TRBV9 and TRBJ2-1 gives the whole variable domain DSGVTQTPKHLITATGQRVTLRCSPRSGDLSVYWYQQSLDQGLQFLIQYYNGEERAKGNILERFSAQQFPDLHSELNLSSLELGDSALYFCASSEVPGGEQFFGPGTRLTVL.

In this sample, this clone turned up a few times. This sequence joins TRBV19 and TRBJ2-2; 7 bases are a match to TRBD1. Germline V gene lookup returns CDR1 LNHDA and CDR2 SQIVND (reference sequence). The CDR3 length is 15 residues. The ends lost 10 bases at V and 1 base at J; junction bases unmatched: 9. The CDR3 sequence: CATKPGQLNTGELFF. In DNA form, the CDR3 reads TGTGCCACAAAACCGGGACAGCTGAACACCGGGGAGCTGTTTTTT.

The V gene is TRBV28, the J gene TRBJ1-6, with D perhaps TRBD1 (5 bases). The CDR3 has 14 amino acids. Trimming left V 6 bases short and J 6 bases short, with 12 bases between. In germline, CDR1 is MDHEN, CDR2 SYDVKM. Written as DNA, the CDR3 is TGTGCCAGCAGCACTGGAGGGGTTAATTCACCCCTCCACTTT. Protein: CASSTGGVNSPLHF.

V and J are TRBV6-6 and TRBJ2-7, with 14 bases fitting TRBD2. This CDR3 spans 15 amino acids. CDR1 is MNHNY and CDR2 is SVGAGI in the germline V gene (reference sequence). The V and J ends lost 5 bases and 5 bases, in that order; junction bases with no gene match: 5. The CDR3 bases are TGTGCCAGCAGTGGACTAGCGGGGGGCCGGGACGAGCAGTACGTC. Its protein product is CASSGLAGGRDEQYV.

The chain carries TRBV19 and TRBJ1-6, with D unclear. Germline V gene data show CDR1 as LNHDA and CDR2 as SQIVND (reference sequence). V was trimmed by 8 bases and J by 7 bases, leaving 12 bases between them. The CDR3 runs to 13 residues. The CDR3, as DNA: TGTGCCAGTGGACTCTCCACCAATTCACCCCTCCACTTT. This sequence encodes CASGLSTNSPLHF.

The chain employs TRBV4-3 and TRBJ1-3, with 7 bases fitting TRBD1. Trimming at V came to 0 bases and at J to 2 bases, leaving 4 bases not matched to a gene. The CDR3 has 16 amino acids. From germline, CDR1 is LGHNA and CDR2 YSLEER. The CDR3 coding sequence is TGCGCCAGCAGCCAAGATACCGGGACAGCTGGAAACACCATATATTTT. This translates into CASSQDTGTAGNTIYF.